The 26 T cell receptor beta chains below all came from one sample that was sequenced in a study of long-term antiretroviral therapy in people with HIV. Researchers ran immunoSEQ v3.0 at survey level. TCRdb's table, derived via immunoSEQ multiplex PCR, lists solely in-frame clones and lacks some. The sample includes 30,000 or so clones, around nine tenths seen only once; the top ten take about 4%. The specimen comprised unsorted PBMCs, sampled 0.5 years after starting antiretroviral therapy. The receptor source for this set is a woman aged 18-29 years with HIV.

V and J are TRBV5-1 and TRBJ2-7, with D possibly called TRBD1 or TRBD2 (5 bases each). Trimming took 4 bases from V and 4 from J, leaving 15 bases between them. Germline-derived CDR1 and CDR2 are SGHRS and YFSETQ. The CDR3 is 14 amino acids. The chain's CDR3 is CASSAGWGSYEQYF. For the CDR3, the DNA is TGCGCCAGCAGCGCCGGTTGGGGGTCGTACGAGCAGTACTTC. The variable domain in full, completed from reference TRBV5-1 and TRBJ2-7, reads KAGVTQTPRYLIKTRGQQVTLSCSPISGHRSVSWYQQTPGQGLQFLFEYFSETQRNKGNFPGRFSGRQFSNSRSEMNVSTLELGDSALYLCASSAGWGSYEQYFGPGTRLTVT.

This chain joins TRBV28 and TRBJ1-2; 7 bases are shared with TRBD1. The CDR3 sequence is 14 residues long. J gave up 7 bases and V 6 bases, and 11 bases lay outside the gene matches. In germline, CDR1 is MDHEN, CDR2 SYDVKM. CDR3 nucleotide sequence: TGTGCCAGCAGCCCTGGGACAGTTGGCTCTGGCTACACCTTC. It codes for CASSPGTVGSGYTF.

CDR3 sequence reads: CASSLGTGYTEAFF. The CDR3 DNA reads TGCGCCAGCAGCTTGGGGACAGGGTATACTGAAGCTTTCTTT. V usage is TRBV5-1 and J usage is TRBJ1-1; 8 nucleotides agree with TRBD1. The length of the CDR3 is 14 residues. The V segment lost 0 bases and the J segment 5 bases; nucleotides outside the gene matches: 3. Germline V lookup: CDR1 SGHRS, CDR2 YFSETQ.

The V call is TRBV7-2, the J call TRBJ2-7, with D perhaps TRBD1 (5 bases). The ends were cut back, 5 bases at V and 6 bases at J, with 20 bases in the middle. This CDR3 spans 15 amino acids. Germline loops: CDR1 SGHTA, CDR2 FQGNSA. The DNA for the CDR3 is TGTGCCAGCAGCCGAACCAGGGTAGGGAATGCCGAGCAGTACTTC. It specifies CASSRTRVGNAEQYF.

The V and J genes are TRBV7-8 and TRBJ1-2, with a possible D match to TRBD1 (5 bases). The germline gives CDR1 SGHVS, CDR2 FQNEAQ. Trimming stripped 5 bases from V and 1 base from J, with 11 bases between. CDR3 length equals 14 residues. CDR3 bases: TGTGCCAGCAGCCAGACAGACCTTAACTATGGCTACACCTTC. This encodes CASSQTDLNYGYTF.

V and J are TRBV6-5 and TRBJ2-1; maybe TRBD2 (6 bases). CDR1 is MNHEY, CDR2 SVGAGI, per germline. The CDR3 covers 16 residues. V lost 1 base and J lost 2, with 12 bases in between. The CDR3 coding sequence is TGTGCCAGCAGTTACTTACCGGGACTCACCTACAATGAGCAGTTCTTC. It is translated as CASSYLPGLTYNEQFF.

The CDR3 sequence is CASRNRQGISGNTIYF. As DNA, the CDR3 is TGTGCCAGCAGGAACAGACAGGGAATCTCTGGAAACACCATATATTTT. The genes are TRBV5-5 and TRBJ1-3; TRBD1 matches at 7 bases. Unmatched junction bases numbered 8, after V lost 5 bases and J lost 0 bases. Germline CDR1 is SGHKS and CDR2 is YYEKEE (reference sequence). The CDR3 has 16 amino acids.

J is TRBJ1-2 and V is TRBV27; no firm D call. The CDR3 loop spans 15 amino acids. CDR1 MNHEY and CDR2 SMNVEV come from the germline V gene (reference sequence). V lost 8 bases to trimming and J lost 0 bases, with 16 bases between them. CDR3 in amino acids: CASGSKGKANYGYTF. The CDR3 bases are TGTGCCAGCGGATCCAAGGGCAAAGCTAACTATGGCTACACCTTC.

The chain recombines TRBV11-1 with TRBJ1-2, with 8 bases identical to TRBD1. CDR1 is SGHAT and CDR2 is FQDESV in the germline V gene (reference sequence). V shed 4 bases, J shed 0 bases, and the junction held 7 bases outside the gene matches. The CDR3 contains 16 residues. CDR3 coding DNA: TGTGCCAGCAGCTCACCCAACAGGGGGGCTAACTATGGCTACACCTTC. As protein: CASSSPNRGANYGYTF.

The V gene is TRBV19, the J gene TRBJ2-7; TRBD2 is a possible D gene (6 bases). Trimming cost V 3 bases and J 4 bases, with 16 bases left between them. The CDR3 covers 15 residues. The germline V gene has CDR1 LNHDA and CDR2 SQIVND (reference sequence). The CDR3 protein is CASSILRDSRYEQYF. The CDR3 coding sequence is TGTGCCAGTAGTATCCTCCGGGACTCCCGTTACGAGCAGTACTTC. Combining the CDR3 with reference TRBV19 and TRBJ2-7 gives the whole variable domain DGGITQSPKYLFRKEGQNVTLSCEQNLNHDAMYWYRQDPGQGLRLIYYSQIVNDFQKGDIAEGYSVSREKKESFPLTVTSAQKNPTAFYLCASSILRDSRYEQYFGPGTRLTVT.

There are a few counts of this clone. The chain has TRBV5-5 and TRBJ1-5; maybe TRBD1 (5 bases). Trimming took 2 bases from V and 0 from J, leaving 12 bases between them. The CDR3 length is 16 residues. Germline V gene data show CDR1 as SGHKS and CDR2 as YYEKEE (reference sequence). In DNA, the CDR3 is TGTGCCAGCAGCTTATACAGGTCTTCTAGCAATCAGCCCCAGCATTTT. It yields the protein CASSLYRSSSNQPQHF.

As regards this clone: Given the absence of the conserved phenylalanine or tryptophan at the CDR3 end, a read error is likely. The DNA is left out, because the CDR3 cannot be placed on it with certainty; the CDR3 is given as TCRdb lists it. V gene TRBV23-1 combines with J gene TRBJ1-5. TRBV23-1 qualifies as an ORF whose function is uncertain. Inclusive of both ends, the CDR3 amounts to 10 amino acids. CDR3 in amino acids: CASSQSGNTY.

This chain links TRBV6-5 with TRBJ2-5, with D tentatively TRBD1 (6 bases). Germline values: CDR1 MNHEY, CDR2 SVGAGI. Trimming pared 2 bases from V and 5 bases from J, leaving 15 bases between. This CDR3 contains 15 residues. The CDR3 is CASSYGRGFQETQYF. Written as DNA, the CDR3 is TGTGCCAGCAGTTACGGTAGGGGGTTTCAGGAGACCCAGTACTTC.

This rearrangement joins TRBV4-2 to TRBJ1-3; D possibly corresponds to TRBD1 (5 bases). Deletions cut 1 base from V and 0 bases from J, with 16 bases between. The CDR3 has 18 amino acids. The germline CDR1 and CDR2 sequences are LGHNA and YNFKEQ. The CDR3 loop reads CASSQVHPSGGSGNTIYF. DNA of the CDR3: TGTGCCAGCAGCCAAGTGCATCCTTCGGGGGGCTCTGGAAACACCATATATTTT.

This chain joins TRBV7-3 and TRBJ2-3, with 13 bases matching TRBD2. The V gene end was trimmed by 5 bases and the J gene end by 9 bases; junction bases not matched to a gene: 8. CDR1 SGHTA and CDR2 FQGTGA come from the germline V gene. The CDR3 consists of 15 residues. CDR3 nucleotide sequence: TGTGCCAGCAGCCCCCAATCGGGACTAGCGGGAACGCAGTATTTT. This gives the protein CASSPQSGLAGTQYF.

The chain is built from TRBV11-1 and TRBJ2-7; perhaps TRBD2 as D (5 bases). Germline V CDR1 and CDR2: SGHAT, FQDESV (reference sequence). The CDR3 sequence is 15 residues long. With 2 bases removed from V and 3 bases from J, the gap between germline ends came to 14 bases. The CDR3 region has the DNA TGTGCCAGCAGCTTAAGGGCGGGTTTGGGCTACGAGCAGTACTTC. Its protein is CASSLRAGLGYEQYF.

This chain joins TRBV7-8 and TRBJ1-4; D is ambiguous. Per the germline V gene, CDR1 is SGHVS and CDR2 is FQNEAQ. The CDR3 consists of 14 residues. The ends were cut back, 1 base at V and 8 bases at J, with 11 bases in the middle. The CDR3 coding sequence is TGTGCCAGCAGCTTAGGCGCAACTAGCGAAAAACTGTTTTTT. This translates into CASSLGATSEKLFF.

In this sample, this clone turned up once. This sequence joins TRBV6-6 and TRBJ1-2; the D gene is possibly TRBD1 (5 bases). The CDR3 is 13 residues long. The germline V gene encodes CDR1 MNHNY and CDR2 SVGAGI (reference sequence). Trimming pared 9 bases from V and 4 bases from J, leaving 15 bases between. The DNA of the CDR3 is TGTGCCAGTAGCCGAGGGGAGGCCTATGGCTACACCTTC. It specifies CASSRGEAYGYTF.

The chain joins TRBV18 to TRBJ1-6, with D possibly TRBD1 on 5 matching bases. CDR1 KGHSH and CDR2 LQKENI come from the germline V gene. Trimming left V 3 bases short and J 7 bases short, with 10 bases between. The CDR3 runs 14 residues. The CDR3 spells CASSPMRDNSPLHF. The CDR3 DNA reads as TGTGCCAGCTCACCTATGAGGGACAATTCACCCCTCCACTTT.

V is TRBV6-6 and J is TRBJ1-1, with D possibly matching TRBD1 (6 bases). V was cut by 6 bases and J by 9 bases, with 11 bases left in between. Germline loops: CDR1 MNHNY, CDR2 SVGAGI (reference sequence). The CDR3 has 11 residues. As DNA, the CDR3 is TGTGCCAGCAGCACGGACAGACAAGCTTTCTTT. Translating it yields CASSTDRQAFF.

The DNA of the CDR3 is TGCGCCAGCAGCCAAGGAGCGGGAGGCTGGGATGAGCAGTTCTTC. Its translation is CASSQGAGGWDEQFF. This chain uses TRBV4-3 with TRBJ2-1; TRBD2 matches 9 bases. The CDR3 has 15 amino acids. Germline V gene data show CDR1 as LGHNA and CDR2 as YSLEER. V was clipped by 1 base and J by 8 bases; unmatched bases: 6.

The gene calls are TRBV7-2 and TRBJ2-1; 12 bases are shared with TRBD1. CDR1 is SGHTA, CDR2 FQGNSA, per germline. CDR3 length: 15 amino acids. The V gene end was trimmed by 4 bases and the J gene end by 7 bases; junction bases not matched to a gene: 5. The CDR3, as DNA: TGTGCCAGCAGCTCCGGGACAGGGGGCGGGAATGAGCAGTTCTTC. This codes for CASSSGTGGGNEQFF.

V is TRBV9 and J is TRBJ2-1; 11 bases line up with TRBD2. Per germline, CDR1 SGDLS and CDR2 YYNGEE. Trimming cost V 4 bases and J 6 bases; bases outside gene matches: 6. This CDR3 has 15 residues. The CDR3: CASSTSGSIGNEQFF. As DNA, the CDR3 is TGTGCCAGCAGCACTAGCGGGAGTATTGGCAATGAGCAGTTCTTC.

This clone was observed a single time. The J gene is TRBJ2-7, the V gene TRBV6-5; tentatively, D is TRBD1 (5 bases). The CDR3 length is 15 residues. Per the germline V gene, CDR1 is MNHEY and CDR2 is SVGAGI. V was clipped by 0 bases and J by 5 bases, with 14 bases between them. CDR3 loop: CASSYSRTTVNEQYF. CDR3 in DNA: TGTGCCAGCAGTTACTCTCGGACAACTGTGAACGAGCAGTACTTC.

This chain connects TRBV4-3 to TRBJ1-2; D remains unclear. The germline V gene encodes CDR1 LGHNA and CDR2 YSLEER. V lost 0 bases and J lost 9, with 11 bases in between. CDR3 length: 13 residues. CDR3 region: CASSQDNRVSYTF. CDR3 sequence (DNA): TGCGCCAGCAGCCAAGATAACAGAGTTAGCTACACCTTC.

The chain couples TRBV18 to TRBJ1-2, with D tentatively TRBD1 (5 bases). V was cut by 5 bases and J by 4 bases, with 23 bases left in between. The CDR3 spans 17 residues. CDR1 is KGHSH and CDR2 is LQKENI in the germline V gene. The CDR3 bases are TGTGCCAGCTCAACCGGATCGACAGAACAAACTCTCTATGGCTACACCTTC. It encodes CASSTGSTEQTLYGYTF. The full variable domain, its missing parts supplied by reference TRBV18 and TRBJ1-2, is NAGVMQNPRHLVRRRGQEARLRCSPMKGHSHVYWYRQLPEEGLKFMVYLQKENIIDESGMPKERFSAEFPKEGPSILRIQQVVRGDSAAYFCASSTGSTEQTLYGYTFGSGTRLTVV.